The 8 T cell receptor beta chains below all came from one sample that was sequenced in a study of PD-1 blockade in classical Hodgkin lymphoma. Sample time point: newly diagnosed, previously untreated cHL patient sample. Clones were read by immunoSEQ multiplex PCR, and TCRdb kept only the in-frame ones, dropping some. The data contain roughly 29,000 clones, approximately 93% of them singletons. The specimen was peripheral blood mononuclear cells (PBMCs). These TCRs come from a human donor with classical Hodgkin lymphoma.

The chain joins TRBV5-3 to TRBJ2-3, with 7 bases that match TRBD2. TRBV5-3 is identified as an open reading frame with a role that is uncertain. With 4 bases clipped from V and 0 bases from J, the junction kept 11 bases outside the gene matches. CDR3 length: 17 amino acids. The CDR3 is CARSRGEGPPSTDTQYF. In nucleotides, the CDR3 is TGTGCCAGAAGCCGGGGGGAGGGCCCACCGAGCACAGATACGCAGTATTTT.

This chain connects TRBV9 to TRBJ2-2; the D gene is possibly TRBD2 (5 bases). CDR3 size: 16 residues. Germline assignment: CDR1 SGDLS and CDR2 YYNGEE. V lost 3 bases to trimming and J lost 0 bases, with 12 bases between them. The CDR3 DNA is TGTGCCAGCAGCGCTTCTGGACTCGCGAACACCGGGGAGCTGTTTTTT. Translation: CASSASGLANTGELFF.

The chain links TRBV9 to TRBJ1-1; D may be TRBD1 (6 bases). The V gene's germline CDR1 is SGDLS and CDR2 YYNGEE. This CDR3 region has 14 residues. The V and J ends lost 7 bases and 5 bases respectively, with 18 bases between them. CDR3 in amino acids: CASGLGQFETEAFF. CDR3 DNA sequence: TGTGCCAGCGGACTAGGACAGTTTGAAACTGAAGCTTTCTTT.

This chain connects TRBV7-9 to TRBJ1-1; 8 nucleotides align to TRBD1. This CDR3 region has 13 residues. The germline CDR1 and CDR2 sequences are SEHNR and FQNEAQ (reference sequence). After removal of 10 bases from V and 5 bases from J, the junction contained 9 bases not matched to a gene. The CDR3 sequence: CAIKQGGGTEAFF. The CDR3 DNA reads TGTGCCATCAAACAGGGGGGTGGGACTGAAGCTTTCTTT.

V usage is TRBV9 and J usage is TRBJ1-2, with unresolved D. Germline assignment: CDR1 SGDLS and CDR2 YYNGEE. Between the trimmed V and J ends, which lost 2 bases and 7 bases, there was a span of 12 bases. The CDR3 totals 13 residues. CDR3 DNA sequence: TGTGCCAGCAGCGTTAGTCAAGGACGTGGCTACACCTTC. Amino acid sequence: CASSVSQGRGYTF.

The V call is TRBV5-1, the J call TRBJ2-3, with D unclear. The CDR3 length is 17 residues. V lost 6 bases and J 2 bases, leaving 22 bases between the germline ends. Germline V gives CDR1 SGHRS, CDR2 YFSETQ. CDR3 loop: CASTWAGPMTHTDTQYF. CDR3 sequence (DNA): TGCGCCAGCACCTGGGCAGGACCCATGACCCACACAGATACGCAGTATTTT.

The rearrangement joins TRBV2 to TRBJ2-1; 13 bases fit TRBD2. Germline-derived CDR1 and CDR2 are SNHLY and FYNNEI. V was clipped by 6 bases and J by 3 bases; unmatched bases: 8. This CDR3 has 17 amino acids. The CDR3 DNA sequence: TGTGCCAGCAGAAGAGAACTAGCGGGAGGGGACTACAATGAGCAGTTCTTC. Its protein is CASRRELAGGDYNEQFF. Full variable domain (rest looked up from reference TRBV2 and TRBJ2-1): EPEVTQTPSHQVTQMGQEVILRCVPISNHLYFYWYRQILGQKVEFLVSFYNNEISEKSEIFDDQFSVERPDGSNFTLKIRSTKLEDSAMYFCASRRELAGGDYNEQFFGPGTRLTVL.

The chain has TRBV5-4 and TRBJ2-2; TRBD1 aligns across 9 bases. The J segment lost 6 bases and the V segment lost 4 bases, leaving 10 bases of the junction unmatched. This CDR3 is 16 amino acids long. Per the germline V gene, CDR1 is SGHNT and CDR2 is YYREEE (reference sequence). Written as DNA, the CDR3 is TGTGCCAGCAGCCGGGGCGGGACAGGGCGAGCCGGGGAGCTGTTTTTT. Translating it yields CASSRGGTGRAGELFF.